Here is one T cell receptor beta chain with its context. Its antigen is currently not known. Qualities for individual bases were not recorded, and no much larger clone is one base off. This sample was included in a study of T cells in Graves' hyperthyroidism and ophthalmopathy (dated by TCRdb to the late 2010s). In the study overall: Peripheral blood was collected at initial diagnosis, before any treatment. To identify TCR V-J signatures that set the groups apart, the researchers used a discovery cohort of 90 to 100 patients, made up of under 45 with Graves' ophthalmopathy and 55 to 65 with stable Graves' hyperthyroidism. Following sampling, methimazole starting at 30 mg daily was given to hyperthyroidism patients, and high-dose intravenous methylprednisolone was given to ophthalmopathy patients. An independent validation cohort of around 19 hyperthyroidism patients and roughly 16 patients who later progressed to ophthalmopathy tested prospective prediction of ophthalmopathy. The approximately 100 discovery patients were divided at random into training and test sets in a 7:3 ratio. TCR Vbeta CDR3 sequencing of 135 peripheral blood samples (43 ophthalmopathy, 75 hyperthyroidism and 17 progressor patients) is reported in the paper. In addition, the study compared T-cell repertoires in thyroid tissue and in blood from six Graves' hyperthyroidism patients. The research as a whole found: In validation, the model predicted progression to ophthalmopathy a median of 6.5 months before onset, with approximately 70% sensitivity and nearly 75% specificity. Blood samples also contained most of the expanded thyroid clonotypes (frequency above 0.001), which suggests that blood repertoires may reflect thyroid immune responses. No statistical method was used to set the sample size in advance, and investigators knew the group allocation. A model built on a 13 V-J signature distinguished ophthalmopathy from stable hyperthyroidism, reaching 87.88% sensitivity and 81.08% specificity in cross-validation and 80%/75% in testing.

Ophthalmopathy patients had moderately to severely active disease, Clinical Activity Score of at least 3, NOSPECS grade of at least 4, and duration under 3 months. The study excluded patients with uncontrolled infections, other autoimmune diseases, pregnancy or lactation. Diagnoses were based on clinical symptoms, serum thyroxine and TRAb, thyroid ultrasound and orbital computed tomography. Ficoll-Paque density gradient centrifugation was used to isolate PBMCs from around 10 ml of fresh peripheral blood. Total RNA was extracted using Trizol reagent, and RNA quality was assessed on an Agilent 2100 Bioanalyzer. The TCR beta CDR3 regions were amplified from RNA transcripts. The first round of RT-PCR for the TCR CDR3 was performed with the HTBI primer set and the Qiagen OneStep RT-PCR kit. Libraries were constructed in a second round of multiplex PCR, after which size selection and purification were performed. The libraries were sequenced on an Illumina HiSeq2000 using paired-end 100 bp reads. The source study handled its data this way. SOAPnuke was used to process the raw data, removing reads that contained adapters or uncalled bases, had a mean Phred below 15, or lacked an exact match to the constant primer or identifier. COPE v1.2.5 was used to merge high-quality paired reads, and clonotypes were defined as unique nucleotide sequences. MiTCR v1.1 was used to align clonotypes to the IMGT TRBV, TRBD and TRBJ reference segments. The analysis was restricted to V-J combinations with a frequency above 0.0001, which together covered 99% to 99.2% of the repertoires. A TCS score was defined as the ratio of F50 (clonal expansion) to E x V (chaos), with BLOSUM62-based TCRdist applied between CDR3 peptides within each V-J. Welch's t-statistics and random forest reduced 500 to 650 V-J features to 10 to 15, which were used in a naive Bayes classifier (R e1071). TCRdb ran its own pipeline on the public reads, namely fastp trimming at Q25 and MiXCR clone calling, and kept in-frame beta chains. Every CDR3 protein is listed once, alongside the most common genes and DNA of its rows. The V and J calls reflect TCRdb's pipeline rather than the authors' work. For this sample there are hundreds of thousands of distinct CDR3 sequences; approximately 25% appear just once. About 10% of the sample comes from the top ten.

V is cut back by 6 bases and J by 8 bases, with 9 bases in the junction unmatched. CDR1 MNHEY and CDR2 SVGEGT are derived from the germline V gene. From the cysteine up to the phenylalanine, the CDR3 has a length of 14 residues. Only the CDR3 DNA is retained, 42 bases long and in frame from the first base. The V and J segments used are TRBV6-2 or TRBV6-3 and TRBJ1-2; 10 bases in the middle match TRBD1. The receptor was derived from a woman aged 25 to 39 with Graves' ophthalmopathy. Input material: blood. The nucleotides are TGTGCCAGCAGCCCTAGGGACAGGGGATACGGCTACACCTTC. This codes for CASSPRDRGYGYTF.